This passage covers 17 T cell receptor beta chains from one sample sequenced in a study of blood T cell repertoires in COVID-19. Only in-frame clones appear in the TCRdb table, and some are missing; sequencing was by immunoSEQ multiplex PCR. In the table there are approximately 220,000 clones, around 89% of which are singletons. Material: PBMCs or T cells enriched from blood (not recorded which). All receptors come from a woman aged 18-29 years in a cohort exposed to, infected with or recovered from COVID-19 (not recorded which).

CDR3 protein: CASSPTGVSSETQYF. The CDR3 bases are TGTGCCAGCTCACCAACAGGGGTCTCGTCGGAGACCCAGTACTTC. The V gene is TRBV18, the J gene TRBJ2-5; 7 bases fit TRBD1. With 2 bases clipped from V and 5 bases from J, the junction kept 8 bases outside the gene matches. Germline CDR1 KGHSH, CDR2 LQKENI. The CDR3 spans 15 residues.

This chain links TRBV6-1 with TRBJ1-4; D is perhaps TRBD1 (6 bases). This CDR3 has 14 amino acids. V lost 3 bases and J 7 bases, leaving 12 bases between the germline ends. The germline V gene has CDR1 MNHNS and CDR2 SASEGT. CDR3 amino acids: CASSDVRGIEKLFF. Here the CDR3 DNA reads TGTGCCAGCAGTGATGTCAGGGGAATTGAAAAACTGTTTTTT.

The chain recombines TRBV4-1 with TRBJ2-7; 8 bases agree with TRBD2. The CDR3 extends over 17 amino acids. The V gene's germline CDR1 is MGHRA and CDR2 YSYEKL. V gave up 1 base and J gave up 0 bases; unmatched junction bases: 8. The CDR3 is CASSQVFSAGASYEQYF. DNA of the CDR3: TGCGCCAGCAGCCAAGTCTTTTCAGCGGGGGCCTCCTACGAGCAGTACTTC.

The V gene is TRBV7-9, the J gene TRBJ2-2; 9 bases are shared with TRBD1. CDR3 length: 16 residues. Germline CDR1 is SEHNR and CDR2 is FQNEAQ (reference sequence). Trimming cost V 5 bases and J 0 bases; bases outside gene matches: 4. The CDR3 nucleotides are TGTGCCAGCAGCGCTCACAGGGGGCCGAACACCGGGGAGCTGTTTTTT. This encodes CASSAHRGPNTGELFF.

The chain combines TRBV6-5 with TRBJ1-2; 9 bases are shared with TRBD1. CDR3 length: 14 amino acids. Trimming took 4 bases from V and 8 from J; bases not matched to a gene: 8. Germline V gene lookup returns CDR1 MNHEY and CDR2 SVGAGI. As DNA, the CDR3 is TGTGCCAGCAGTTTCATCGACAGGGGGGGAGGCTACACCTTC. As protein: CASSFIDRGGGYTF.

The chain joins TRBV2 to TRBJ1-6, with D maybe TRBD1 (6 bases). Trimming cost V 10 bases and J 14 bases, with 21 bases left between them. Germline V gene sequence: CDR1 SNHLY, CDR2 FYNNEI. CDR3 length equals 13 residues. The CDR3: CATTGYDRSALHF. In nucleotides, the CDR3 is TGTGCCACCACAGGGTACGATAGATCGGCCCTCCACTTT.

The CDR3 sequence is CATGRAGDNEQFF. The CDR3 bases are TGTGCCACAGGGAGGGCCGGGGACAATGAGCAGTTCTTC. This chain links TRBV7-3 with TRBJ2-1; TRBD2 agrees at 7 bases. The V gene's germline CDR1 is SGHTA and CDR2 FQGTGA. The CDR3 length is 13 residues. V lost 10 bases and J lost 5; bases outside the gene matches: 8.

This chain uses TRBV7-3 with TRBJ2-2; TRBD1 agrees at 7 bases. The CDR3 totals 17 residues. Germline CDR1 and CDR2: SGHTA and FQGTGA. The J segment lost 0 bases and the V segment lost 1 base, leaving 5 bases of the junction unmatched. CDR3 region: CASSLIATGPNTGELFF. In nucleotides, the CDR3 is TGTGCCAGCAGCTTAATTGCGACAGGGCCGAACACCGGGGAGCTGTTTTTT. Full variable domain (rest looked up from reference TRBV7-3 and TRBJ2-2): GAGVSQTPSNKVTEKGKYVELRCDPISGHTALYWYRQSLGQGPEFLIYFQGTGAADDSGLPNDRFFAVRPEGSVSTLKIQRTERGDSAVYLCASSLIATGPNTGELFFGEGSRLTVL.

The chain employs TRBV2 and TRBJ2-7, with TRBD1 matching 7 bases. Unmatched junction bases numbered 10, after V lost 6 bases and J lost 2 bases. The CDR3 extends over 15 amino acids. From germline, CDR1 is SNHLY and CDR2 FYNNEI. The CDR3 DNA follows: TGTGCCAGCAGGACCGAGGGGGCTGGTCCCTACGAGCAGTACTTC. The encoded protein is CASRTEGAGPYEQYF.

This chain connects TRBV18 to TRBJ1-6; D is undetermined. CDR1 is KGHSH, CDR2 LQKENI, per germline. There are 12 residues in the CDR3. Trimming cost V 8 bases and J 6 bases, with 8 bases left between them. The CDR3 region has the DNA TGTGCCAGCGGGAGTCTTAATTCACCCCTCCACTTT. It yields the protein CASGSLNSPLHF.

V gene TRBV19 combines with J gene TRBJ1-1, with D maybe TRBD1 (6 bases). Germline V gives CDR1 LNHDA, CDR2 SQIVND (reference sequence). Trimming cost V 2 bases and J 4 bases, with 8 bases left between them. There are 13 residues in the CDR3. The CDR3 DNA sequence: TGTGCCAGTAGTATAAACAGGGCCACTGAAGCTTTCTTT. The encoded protein is CASSINRATEAFF.

The chain uses TRBV30 and TRBJ1-3, with D unresolved. This CDR3 region has 12 residues. Germline V gene data show CDR1 as GTSNPN and CDR2 as SVGIG (reference sequence). V gave up 3 bases and J gave up 2 bases, with 5 bases separating them. The CDR3 DNA follows: TGTGCCTGGAGGCGTCCTGGAAACACCATATATTTT. Amino acids: CAWRRPGNTIYF.

This clone showed up just a few times. The chain has TRBV5-8 and TRBJ1-6, with 10 positions matching TRBD1. V lost 2 bases and J lost 9; bases outside the gene matches: 5. The CDR3 has 15 residues. CDR1 is SGHTS, CDR2 YDEGEE, per germline. The CDR3 sequence is CASSFMRDRGSPLHF. The CDR3 bases are TGTGCCAGCAGCTTCATGCGGGACAGGGGTTCACCCCTCCACTTT.

The chain uses TRBV5-6 and TRBJ1-1; 7 bases are a match to TRBD1. This CDR3 has 13 residues. Germline CDR1 reads SGHDT; CDR2 reads YYEEEE. With V trimmed by 5 bases and J by 4 bases, 5 bases remained unmatched. CDR3 region: CASSPTGITEAFF. The CDR3 bases are TGTGCCAGCAGTCCGACAGGGATCACTGAAGCTTTCTTT.

The chain combines TRBV11-2 with TRBJ1-4; possible D gene TRBD1, 6 bases. V lost 3 bases and J lost 8, with 13 bases in between. The CDR3 covers 14 residues. Per the germline V gene, CDR1 is SGHAT and CDR2 is FQNNGV. CDR3 coding DNA: TGTGCCAGCAGCTTGAGGGGGAGGGACGAAAAACTGTTTTTT. Encoded protein: CASSLRGRDEKLFF.

The V and J genes are TRBV12-3 or TRBV12-4 and TRBJ2-5; D not certain. V lost 6 bases and J lost 5, with 13 bases in between. There are 13 residues in the CDR3. The CDR3 nucleotides read TGTGCCAGCAGCGTTGGGCGTGGGGAGACCCAGTACTTC. Encoded protein: CASSVGRGETQYF.

V is TRBV24-1 and J is TRBJ2-3; 10 bases fit TRBD2. Losses at the gene ends were 4 bases for V and 1 base for J; bases not matched to a gene: 7. Germline V gene sequence: CDR1 KGHDR, CDR2 SFDVKD. The CDR3 is made up of 17 amino acids. Here the CDR3 reads CATSEGSGGPGTDTQYF. CDR3 sequence (DNA): TGTGCCACCAGTGAGGGTAGCGGGGGGCCGGGCACAGATACGCAGTATTTT.